This TCR beta chain was profiled in a study of regulatory T cells in long-lasting Graves disease. Specified time point: newly diagnosed GD, antithyroid drugs for less than 3 months. RNA isolated from PBMCs was used to make the TCR library. Study-wide results and caveats: Compared with new cases, persistent Graves' patients showed reduced TCR diversity. TRBV28 was favored in persistent disease, as were TRBJ1-2 and TRBJ2-5.

The V gene end was trimmed by 2 bases and the J gene end by 3 bases; junction bases not matched to a gene: 1. The CDR3 spans 15 residues. The germline CDR1 and CDR2 sequences are SGHNT and YENEEA. This clonotype was observed at least ten times. Its antigen is unknown. For TCR beta, libraries came from iRepertoire HTBI primers and Arm-PCR of CDR3 regions. In TCRdb, the multiplex PCR reads were re-called with MiXCR into one record per CDR3 protein. The sample lists roughly 400,000 distinct CDR3 sequences, about 15% occurring once. These same data were also listed under a study on T cells in Graves' hyperthyroidism and ophthalmopathy.

The TCR was taken from a woman under 30 with Graves disease. The J gene is TRBJ2-1, the V gene TRBV11-3; 10 bases map to TRBD2. The source was peripheral blood mononuclear cells (PBMCs), collected at new diagnosis, from a patient treated with antithyroid drugs. The DNA of the CDR3 is TGTGCCAGCAGCTTAACTAGCGGGGACTACAATGAGCAGTTCTTC. This codes for CASSLTSGDYNEQFF.